The 12 T cell receptor beta chains listed next were all sequenced from one sample in a study of T cell responses to AZD1222 COVID-19 vaccine (dated by TCRdb to the early 2020s). In the paper's terms, the time point label means: about 28 days (+/-7) after the second vaccine dose. The library was obtained by the immunoSEQ multiplex PCR assay. TCRdb obtained this table from immuneACCESS and retained in-frame rearrangements with V and J assigned. These tables miss some clones; where compared with another copy, unresolved V genes account for less than half of the shortfall, and the remainder is unexplained. This sample holds about 42,000 clones; roughly 88% were observed only once. The ten largest clones add up to 20% to 25% of the sample. Sequencing used peripheral blood, obtained 28 days after the second AZD1222 dose. These receptors all stem from an adult who received the AZD1222 COVID-19 vaccine.

The chain has TRBV5-1 and TRBJ1-4; TRBD1 aligns across 8 bases. The trim removed 4 bases at V and 8 bases at J, leaving 7 bases unmatched. Germline V gene lookup returns CDR1 SGHRS and CDR2 YFSETQ. This CDR3 has 14 residues. The CDR3 coding sequence is TGCGCCAGCAGCGCAGACAGGGGAGGGGAAAAACTGTTTTTT. Encoded protein: CASSADRGGEKLFF.

The chain carries TRBV4-1 and TRBJ1-1; D gene unclear. V was trimmed by 1 base and J by 1 base, leaving 13 bases between them. Germline values: CDR1 MGHRA, CDR2 YSYEKL. The CDR3 sequence is 16 residues long. The CDR3 DNA sequence: TGCGCCAGCAGCCAAGCACGCCCCGGTGGGAACACTGAAGCTTTCTTT. Translation: CASSQARPGGNTEAFF.

The CDR3 DNA is TGTGCCAGTAGGACCACAGGGATATCCTACAATGAGCAGTTCTTC. Translation gives CASRTTGISYNEQFF. V and J are TRBV19 and TRBJ2-1, with D possibly being TRBD1 (6 bases). V gave up 6 bases and J gave up 1 base, with 13 bases separating them. Germline loops: CDR1 LNHDA, CDR2 SQIVND (reference sequence). The CDR3 contains 15 residues.

The rearrangement links TRBV18 to TRBJ2-2; 8 nucleotides agree with TRBD2. Germline-derived CDR1 and CDR2 are KGHSH and LQKENI. After removal of 0 bases from V and 4 bases from J, the junction contained 4 bases not matched to a gene. The CDR3 runs 16 residues. The CDR3 here is CASSPPGLGGTGELFF. In DNA form, the CDR3 reads TGTGCCAGCTCACCACCGGGACTAGGCGGCACCGGGGAGCTGTTTTTT.

This chain joins TRBV7-3 and TRBJ2-7; 7 bases line up with TRBD2. The trim removed 2 bases at V and 1 base at J, leaving 5 bases unmatched. This CDR3 region has 15 residues. CDR1 SGHTA and CDR2 FQGTGA come from the germline V gene. In nucleotides, the CDR3 is TGTGCCAGCAGCTTAGGGAGCGGGGCGTCCTACGAGCAGTACTTC. This codes for CASSLGSGASYEQYF. The full variable domain, completed using reference TRBV7-3 and TRBJ2-7, is GAGVSQTPSNKVTEKGKYVELRCDPISGHTALYWYRQSLGQGPEFLIYFQGTGAADDSGLPNDRFFAVRPEGSVSTLKIQRTERGDSAVYLCASSLGSGASYEQYFGPGTRLTVT.

The V call is TRBV9, the J call TRBJ2-4, with D perhaps matching TRBD1 or TRBD2 (6 bases each). This CDR3 comprises 18 residues. Germline CDR1 is SGDLS and CDR2 is YYNGEE. The V gene lost 4 bases and the J gene lost 0 bases, with 20 bases spanning the gap. This CDR3 is CASSPSVVGGIAKNIQYF. The CDR3 DNA reads as TGTGCCAGCAGCCCCTCCGTGGTAGGGGGGATAGCCAAAAACATTCAGTACTTC.

The chain couples TRBV5-1 to TRBJ2-7, with D perhaps being TRBD1 or TRBD2 (5 bases each). The CDR3 sequence is 12 residues long. The ends were cut back, 5 bases at V and 6 bases at J, with 12 bases in the middle. Germline-derived CDR1 and CDR2 are SGHRS and YFSETQ. DNA of the CDR3: TGCGCCAGCAGACCGGGGCTCGGCGAGCAGTACTTC. As protein: CASRPGLGEQYF.

The chain couples TRBV9 to TRBJ1-5; a weak D match, TRBD1 (5 bases). The V end was cut by 4 bases, the J end by 2 bases, with 16 bases between. Germline V gene lookup returns CDR1 SGDLS and CDR2 YYNGEE. The CDR3 loop spans 16 amino acids. This CDR3 is CASSSGTPDGNQPQHF. CDR3 sequence (DNA): TGTGCCAGCAGCTCCGGGACCCCCGACGGCAATCAGCCCCAGCATTTT.

This chain connects TRBV5-1 to TRBJ2-3; the D gene is possibly TRBD1 (6 bases). This CDR3 spans 12 amino acids. The V end was cut by 4 bases, the J end by 11 bases, with 14 bases between. Germline loops: CDR1 SGHRS, CDR2 YFSETQ. The CDR3 DNA follows: TGCGCCAGCAGCCCACAGGGCCTACGGCAGTATTTT. Encoded protein: CASSPQGLRQYF.

This clone has just a few counts. This sequence joins TRBV9 and TRBJ1-2; D remains unclear. The V and J ends lost 4 bases and 5 bases respectively, with 12 bases between them. Germline loops: CDR1 SGDLS, CDR2 YYNGEE. The CDR3 spans 13 residues. CDR3 sequence (DNA): TGTGCCAGCAGCCCCATGGGTGGGTATGGCTACACCTTC. This sequence encodes CASSPMGGYGYTF.

The chain is built from TRBV27 and TRBJ2-7; maybe TRBD2 (5 bases). The CDR3 runs to 14 residues. Trimming shortened V by 4 bases and J by 2 bases, and 12 bases separated the two germline ends. The V gene's germline CDR1 is MNHEY and CDR2 SMNVEV (reference sequence). DNA of the CDR3: TGTGCCAGCAGTTGGTCGGGAACGGCCTACGAGCAGTACTTC. It is translated as CASSWSGTAYEQYF.

This chain connects TRBV19 to TRBJ1-3; 10 bases map to TRBD1. The J segment lost 0 bases and the V segment lost 5 bases, leaving 4 bases of the junction unmatched. Germline V gene sequence: CDR1 LNHDA, CDR2 SQIVND (reference sequence). This CDR3 has 16 amino acids. The CDR3 sequence is CASSPRDRGSGNTIYF. In DNA form, the CDR3 reads TGTGCCAGTAGTCCCCGGGACAGGGGCTCTGGAAACACCATATATTTT. The whole variable domain, remainder taken from reference TRBV19 and TRBJ1-3, is DGGITQSPKYLFRKEGQNVTLSCEQNLNHDAMYWYRQDPGQGLRLIYYSQIVNDFQKGDIAEGYSVSREKKESFPLTVTSAQKNPTAFYLCASSPRDRGSGNTIYFGEGSWLTVV.